This TCR beta chain was captured in a study of T-cell reconstitution after alpha-beta-depleted transplantation in children. This clonotype has at least ten counts. No antigen is known for it. Germline V lookup: CDR1 DFQATT, CDR2 SNEGSKA (reference sequence). The CDR3 is made up of 15 amino acids. V was cut by 2 bases and J by 4 bases, with 14 bases left in between. Overall study results and limits: From newly produced T cells came most of the T-cell counts and diversity one year after transplant. There were reportedly several hundred expanded graft clones from which alpha-beta T cells came about two months after transplant. From surviving recipient T cells and thymic progenitors came the high day-60 TCRbeta diversity observed in some patients.

Using unique molecular identifiers, the investigators prepared the TCRbeta library. One entry per CDR3 protein results from TCRdb running MiXCR on the PCR reads. The sample carries nearly 250,000 distinct CDR3 sequences, roughly 8.2% recorded once. The chain carries TRBV20-1 and TRBJ1-4; D may be TRBD1 (6 bases). The sequencing used PBMCs, mostly from graft donor cells, collected 180 days after TCRalphabeta/CD19-depleted stem cell transplant. The source is a male patient younger than 18 who had a stem cell transplant for acute lymphoblastic leukemia, so the T cells may come from the graft donor. In DNA form, the CDR3 reads TGCAGTGCTAGAAGCCAACAGGGAGGTAATGAAAAACTGTTTTTT. Protein product: CSARSQQGGNEKLFF.